Included here is one T cell receptor beta chain sequence, with context. The CDR3 spans 14 residues. V lost 0 bases to trimming and J lost 4 bases, with 7 bases between them. The V gene's germline CDR1 is SGHTA and CDR2 FQGNSA. As processed by the authors: Scientists estimated how many nucleated cells there were by amplifying reference gene primers. Clones were sequenced by immunoSEQ multiplex PCR, and TCRdb holds only the in-frame ones, with some missing. The V and J calls and the clone size are those of that table, but D and trimming were determined from the DNA. The table has around 100,000 clones, roughly 80% seen once; the top ten hold roughly 1.6%. This entry is derived from a study of blood T cell repertoires in COVID-19. Study at large: Some COVID-19 samples were acute and others convalescent; all came from the United States, Italy and Spain. T cells, B-cell-depleted T cells, or PBMCs supplied cDNA or gDNA.

The TCR comes from a man aged 45-65 years with acute or convalescent COVID-19. This chain connects TRBV7-2 to TRBJ2-1; no clear D. Sequencing was done on a sample of peripheral blood. This CDR3 is CASSLARIYNEQFF. The DNA of the CDR3 is TGTGCCAGCAGCTTAGCCAGGATTTACAATGAGCAGTTCTTC.